The 23 T cell receptor beta chains below come from one sample, sequenced in a study of OX40 agonist ivuxolimab in advanced cancers. The data were produced by immunoSEQ multiplex PCR, yet TCRdb's version contains in-frame clones alone and is incomplete. Among tens of thousands of clones listed, roughly 84% were seen once. The input for sequencing was CD4+ or CD8+ T cells sorted from blood, taken in a trial of the OX40 agonist ivuxolimab. Receptors originate from an adult with an advanced solid tumor such as melanoma, head and neck, liver or kidney cancer.

This clone was observed a single time. The rearrangement joins TRBV5-1 to TRBJ1-6, with 9 positions matching TRBD1. Germline trimming cut 2 bases from V and 7 bases from J; bases unmatched to any gene: 4. CDR3 length equals 15 residues. Germline values: CDR1 SGHRS, CDR2 YFSETQ. CDR3 nucleotides: TGCGCCAGCAGCTTACAGGGGGCGAGGAATTCACCCCTCCACTTT. It encodes CASSLQGARNSPLHF. The whole variable domain, remainder taken from reference TRBV5-1 and TRBJ1-6, is KAGVTQTPRYLIKTRGQQVTLSCSPISGHRSVSWYQQTPGQGLQFLFEYFSETQRNKGNFPGRFSGRQFSNSRSEMNVSTLELGDSALYLCASSLQGARNSPLHFGNGTRLTVT.

The chain joins TRBV5-4 to TRBJ1-1, with D perhaps matching TRBD1 (5 bases). From germline, CDR1 is SGHNT and CDR2 YYREEE (reference sequence). There are 13 residues in the CDR3. The V and J ends lost 5 bases and 1 base respectively, with 9 bases between them. CDR3 amino acids: CASRMTENTEAFF. CDR3 DNA: TGTGCCAGCAGGATGACAGAGAACACTGAAGCTTTCTTT.

V gene TRBV7-4 combines with J gene TRBJ1-4; D might be TRBD1 (6 bases). The germline gives CDR1 SGHVT, CDR2 SQSDAQ. The CDR3 is made up of 12 amino acids. V lost 4 bases, J lost 13 bases, and 13 bases lay in between. The CDR3 spells CASSWKTGILFF. The CDR3 bases are TGTGCCAGCAGCTGGAAGACAGGAATACTGTTTTTT.

This clone was detected a few times. This rearrangement joins TRBV11-2 to TRBJ2-5, with 11 nucleotides matching TRBD2. The CDR3 length is 14 residues. Trimming removed 3 bases from V and 4 bases from J; junction bases left unmatched: 1. Germline lookup yields CDR1 SGHAT and CDR2 FQNNGV. This CDR3 is CASSLLAGGETQYF. In DNA form, the CDR3 reads TGTGCCAGCAGCTTGCTAGCGGGAGGAGAGACCCAGTACTTC.

The V and J genes are TRBV7-2 and TRBJ2-7; D gene ambiguous. The CDR3 totals 14 residues. The V end lost 2 bases, the J end lost 3 bases, and 11 bases lay between the germline ends. Germline assignment: CDR1 SGHTA and CDR2 FQGNSA. The CDR3 is CASSLNGPLYEQYF. Here the CDR3 DNA reads TGTGCCAGCAGCTTAAACGGACCTCTCTACGAGCAGTACTTC.

V usage is TRBV28 and J usage is TRBJ1-2, with a tentative D call TRBD1 (5 bases). Trimming removed 0 bases at V and 7 bases at J, with 9 bases between. Germline V lookup: CDR1 MDHEN, CDR2 SYDVKM. The CDR3 has 13 residues. The CDR3 loop is CASSLWAGSGYTF. The CDR3 DNA reads as TGTGCCAGCAGTTTATGGGCAGGGTCTGGCTACACCTTC.

V is TRBV29-1 and J is TRBJ2-3; D not certain. In germline, CDR1 is SQVTM, CDR2 ANQGSEA. The CDR3 runs 13 residues. The V end was cut by 5 bases, the J end by 0 bases, with 9 bases between. The CDR3 DNA follows: TGCAGCGTTTGGGCAGAAAGCACAGATACGCAGTATTTT. Translating it yields CSVWAESTDTQYF.

The chain recombines TRBV29-1 with TRBJ1-2; TRBD1 aligns across 8 bases. J lost 8 bases, V lost 3 bases, and 2 bases had no gene match. The CDR3 covers 11 residues. Germline CDR1 reads SQVTM; CDR2 reads ANQGSEA. The CDR3 bases are TGCAGCGTTGAGGCAGGGGGCGGCTACACCTTC. Its translation is CSVEAGGGYTF.

The chain couples TRBV7-7 to TRBJ2-2; no clear D. This CDR3 spans 16 amino acids. Germline V gives CDR1 SSHAT, CDR2 FNYEAQ (reference sequence). V gave up 5 bases and J gave up 5 bases, with 18 bases separating them. CDR3 protein: CASSPQAQRNTGELFF. The CDR3 nucleotides are TGTGCCAGCAGCCCCCAAGCTCAGAGAAATACCGGGGAGCTGTTTTTT.

The rearrangement links TRBV30 to TRBJ1-1; D possibly corresponds to TRBD1 (6 bases). The CDR3 has 12 residues. Trimming left V 7 bases short and J 0 bases short, with 9 bases between. Germline V CDR1 and CDR2: GTSNPN, SVGIG (reference sequence). The CDR3 DNA reads TGTGCCTACAACAGGGTGAACACTGAAGCTTTCTTT. Translation: CAYNRVNTEAFF.

The chain links TRBV7-8 to TRBJ1-2, with TRBD1 matching 10 bases. Trimming cost V 5 bases and J 3 bases; bases outside gene matches: 12. Per germline, CDR1 SGHVS and CDR2 FQNEAQ. This CDR3 has 17 residues. CDR3 sequence reads: CASSPQGGTGAYYGYTF. CDR3 bases: TGTGCCAGCAGCCCACAAGGCGGGACAGGGGCATACTATGGCTACACCTTC. Complete variable domain (other parts from reference TRBV7-8 and TRBJ1-2): GAGVSQSPRYKVAKRGQDVALRCDPISGHVSLFWYQQALGQGPEFLTYFQNEAQLDKSGLPSDRFFAERPEGSVSTLKIQRTQQEDSAVYLCASSPQGGTGAYYGYTFGSGTRLTVV.

This clone was seen just once. The genes are TRBV27 and TRBJ2-7, with TRBD2 matching 14 bases. The germline CDR1 and CDR2 sequences are MNHEY and SMNVEV (reference sequence). Unmatched junction bases numbered 6, after V lost 4 bases and J lost 7 bases. This CDR3 contains 15 residues. CDR3: CASSYRLAGGGEQYF. CDR3 sequence (DNA): TGTGCCAGCAGTTATCGACTAGCGGGAGGGGGAGAGCAGTACTTC.

The V and J genes are TRBV5-4 and TRBJ2-7, with 9 bases aligning to TRBD2. This CDR3 is 13 amino acids long. Trimming at V came to 2 bases and at J to 5 bases, leaving 2 bases not matched to a gene. Germline assignment: CDR1 SGHNT and CDR2 YYREEE (reference sequence). In nucleotides, the CDR3 is TGTGCCAGCAGCTTTAGCGGGAGACACGAGCAGTACTTC. It codes for CASSFSGRHEQYF.

J is TRBJ2-7 and V is TRBV7-2; TRBD2 matches at 11 bases. Unmatched junction bases numbered 5, after V lost 1 base and J lost 6 bases. CDR3 length: 15 residues. Germline V gene lookup returns CDR1 SGHTA and CDR2 FQGNSA. In DNA form, the CDR3 reads TGTGCCAGCAGCTTAGTAGGGACTAGCGGTCCCGAGCAGTACTTC. Translation gives CASSLVGTSGPEQYF. Supplemented by reference TRBV7-2 and TRBJ2-7, the full variable domain reads GAGVSQSPSNKVTEKGKDVELRCDPISGHTALYWYRQSLGQGLEFLIYFQGNSAPDKSGLPSDRFSAERTGGSVSTLTIQRTQQEDSAVYLCASSLVGTSGPEQYFGPGTRLTVT.

V gene TRBV11-2 combines with J gene TRBJ2-2; D is possibly TRBD1 (6 bases). Germline V gene sequence: CDR1 SGHAT, CDR2 FQNNGV. The CDR3 runs 17 residues. Trimming stripped 6 bases from V and 0 bases from J, with 17 bases between. The CDR3 sequence is CASSHFSRGSNTGELFF. CDR3 bases: TGTGCCAGCAGTCATTTTAGCAGGGGATCGAACACCGGGGAGCTGTTTTTT.

The chain recombines TRBV4-1 with TRBJ2-1; D ambiguous. This CDR3 region has 14 residues. Deletions cut 1 base from V and 6 bases from J, with 10 bases between. Germline CDR1 and CDR2: MGHRA and YSYEKL. In DNA, the CDR3 is TGCGCCAGCAGCCAAGCGAGAGAAGTCAATGAGCAGTTCTTC. This gives the protein CASSQAREVNEQFF.

Within the sample, this clone is medium-sized. This chain uses TRBV19 with TRBJ2-7; D remains ambiguous. CDR1 LNHDA and CDR2 SQIVND come from the germline V gene (reference sequence). V was shortened by 4 bases and J by 5 bases, with 12 bases between the two germline ends. This CDR3 is 13 amino acids long. Written as DNA, the CDR3 is TGTGCCAGTAGTACGGTTCGTGGAGACGAGCAGTACTTC. This sequence encodes CASSTVRGDEQYF.

This clone was detected only a few times. Here the CDR3 reads CASSQAGTGRGTEAFF. CDR3 DNA: TGTGCCAGCAGCCAGGCCGGGACAGGGCGGGGCACTGAAGCTTTCTTT. The rearrangement joins TRBV14 to TRBJ1-1; 9 nucleotides line up with TRBD1. The germline V gene encodes CDR1 SGHDN and CDR2 FVKESK. With 3 bases clipped from V and 4 bases from J, the junction kept 9 bases outside the gene matches. This CDR3 is built from 16 residues.

V gene TRBV11-3 combines with J gene TRBJ1-2; 8 bases are shared with TRBD1. After removal of 1 base from V and 5 bases from J, the junction contained 9 bases not matched to a gene. The germline gives CDR1 SGHNT, CDR2 YENEEA. CDR3 length: 16 amino acids. The CDR3 spells CASSLAPGQVRYGYTF. CDR3 bases: TGTGCCAGCAGCTTAGCGCCGGGACAGGTTAGGTATGGCTACACCTTC.

DNA of the CDR3: TGCAGCGTGCCCCGAGGTGGCAGTCCCACAGATACGCAGTATTTT. This sequence encodes CSVPRGGSPTDTQYF. This sequence joins TRBV29-1 and TRBJ2-3; no reliable D call. CDR1 SQVTM and CDR2 ANQGSEA come from the germline V gene. This CDR3 is 15 amino acids long. Trimming pared 6 bases from V and 2 bases from J, leaving 18 bases between.

V usage is TRBV6-5 and J usage is TRBJ1-2; 7 bases fit TRBD1. The junction had 8 bases not matched to a gene; V was cut back by 3 bases and J by 7 bases. This CDR3 contains 14 residues. CDR1 and CDR2 (germline): MNHEY, SVGAGI. DNA for the CDR3: TGTGCCAGCAGTTATAAATGGGACAGTTCTGGCTACACCTTC. Its protein is CASSYKWDSSGYTF.

V gene TRBV9 combines with J gene TRBJ1-4, with D possibly matching TRBD1 (5 bases). Germline-derived CDR1 and CDR2 are SGDLS and YYNGEE. Trimming removed 0 bases at V and 4 bases at J, with 13 bases between. The CDR3 length is 16 residues. The CDR3 region is CASSVGGARVNEKLFF. The CDR3 DNA is TGTGCCAGCAGCGTAGGAGGGGCAAGGGTTAATGAAAAACTGTTTTTT.

The chain links TRBV7-3 to TRBJ1-6, with TRBD1 matching 7 bases. The CDR3 has 16 amino acids. V was clipped by 0 bases and J by 3 bases; unmatched bases: 2. CDR1 and CDR2 (germline): SGHTA, FQGTGA. CDR3 bases: TGTGCCAGCAGCTTAACCGACAGGGTCTATAATTCACCCCTCCACTTT. Protein sequence: CASSLTDRVYNSPLHF.